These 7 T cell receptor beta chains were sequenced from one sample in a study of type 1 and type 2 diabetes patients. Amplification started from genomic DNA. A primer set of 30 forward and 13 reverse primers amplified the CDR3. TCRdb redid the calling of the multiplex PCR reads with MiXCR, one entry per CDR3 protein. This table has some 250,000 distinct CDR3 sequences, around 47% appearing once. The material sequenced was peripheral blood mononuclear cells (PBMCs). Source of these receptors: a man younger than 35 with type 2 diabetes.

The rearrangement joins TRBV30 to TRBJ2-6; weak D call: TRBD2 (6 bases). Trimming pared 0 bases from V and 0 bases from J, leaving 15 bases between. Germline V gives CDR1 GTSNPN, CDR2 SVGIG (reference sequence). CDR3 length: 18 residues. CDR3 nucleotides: TGTGCCTGGAGTGTATCAAGGACTACCCTCTCTGGGGCCAACGTCCTGACTTTC. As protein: CAWSVSRTTLSGANVLTF.

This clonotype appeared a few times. The CDR3, as DNA: TGTGCCAGCAGCCCTTTGAGTAATTCACCCCTCCACTTT. Amino acids: CASSPLSNSPLHF. The chain recombines TRBV4-2 with TRBJ1-6; no reliable D call. CDR3 size: 13 residues. V was pared by 4 bases and J by 6 bases, with 7 bases between. Germline V gene sequence: CDR1 LGHNA, CDR2 YNFKEQ.

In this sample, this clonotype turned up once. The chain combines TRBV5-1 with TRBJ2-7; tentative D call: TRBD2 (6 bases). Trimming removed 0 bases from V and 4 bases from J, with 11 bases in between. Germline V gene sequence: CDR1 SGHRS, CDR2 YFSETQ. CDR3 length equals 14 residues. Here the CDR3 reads CASSLAGSDYEQYF. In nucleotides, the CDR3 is TGCGCCAGCAGCTTGGCCGGGAGTGATTACGAGCAGTACTTC.

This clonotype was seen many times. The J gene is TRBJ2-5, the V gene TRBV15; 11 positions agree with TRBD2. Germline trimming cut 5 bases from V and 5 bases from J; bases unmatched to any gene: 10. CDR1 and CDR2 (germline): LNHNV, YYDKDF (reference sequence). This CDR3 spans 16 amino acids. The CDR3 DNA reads TGTGCCACCAGCGTAGCAGGGATAGCGGGAGGGGAGACCCAGTACTTC. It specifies CATSVAGIAGGETQYF.

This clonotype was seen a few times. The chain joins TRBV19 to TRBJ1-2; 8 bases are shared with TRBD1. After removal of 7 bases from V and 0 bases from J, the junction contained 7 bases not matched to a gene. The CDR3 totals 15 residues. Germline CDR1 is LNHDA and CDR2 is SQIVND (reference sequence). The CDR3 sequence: CASTAGTGANYGYTF. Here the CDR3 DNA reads TGTGCCAGTACCGCTGGGACAGGAGCTAACTATGGCTACACCTTC. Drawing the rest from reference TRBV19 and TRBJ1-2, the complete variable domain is DGGITQSPKYLFRKEGQNVTLSCEQNLNHDAMYWYRQDPGQGLRLIYYSQIVNDFQKGDIAEGYSVSREKKESFPLTVTSAQKNPTAFYLCASTAGTGANYGYTFGSGTRLTVV.

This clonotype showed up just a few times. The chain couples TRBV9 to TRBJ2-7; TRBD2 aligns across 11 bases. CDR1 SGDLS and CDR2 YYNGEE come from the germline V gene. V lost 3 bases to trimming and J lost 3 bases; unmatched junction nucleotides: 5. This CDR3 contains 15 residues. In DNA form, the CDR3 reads TGTGCCAGCAGCGCAACCGGGACTAGCGGCTACGAGCAGTACTTC. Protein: CASSATGTSGYEQYF.

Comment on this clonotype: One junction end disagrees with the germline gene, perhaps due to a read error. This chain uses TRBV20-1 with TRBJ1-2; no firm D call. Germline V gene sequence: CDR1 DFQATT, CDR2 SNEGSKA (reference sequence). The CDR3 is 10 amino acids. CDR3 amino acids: CGATGVGYTF. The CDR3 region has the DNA TGCGGTGCTACGGGAGTTGGCTACACCTTC.